This entry is about one T cell receptor beta chain. From germline, CDR1 is LGHNA and CDR2 YNFKEQ. The CDR3 sequence is 17 residues long. Trimming took off 0 bases at V and 6 bases at J, with 20 bases between the two ends. In the study's own analysis: Amplification with reference gene primers provided the estimates of nucleated cell counts. Clones were sequenced by immunoSEQ multiplex PCR, and TCRdb holds only the in-frame ones, with some missing. V, J and clone size are those of that table, while D and trimming were read from the DNA. The sample lists 150,000 to 200,000 clones, 80% to 95% occurring once. These data originate in a study of blood T cell repertoires in COVID-19. On the study more broadly: Samples taken during acute and convalescent COVID-19 were collected in the United States, Italy and Spain. PBMCs, B-cell-depleted T cells, or T cells provided the cDNA or gDNA that made up the material.

During active infection, Seattle patients enrolled and were then monitored through disease. The rearrangement links TRBV4-2 to TRBJ1-1; no clear D. Material: peripheral blood. The clonotype originates from a woman in her sixties or seventies with COVID-19, enrolled during active disease. Here the CDR3 reads CASSQEVRDFYDAEAFF. The CDR3 DNA sequence: TGTGCCAGCAGCCAAGAGGTGAGGGATTTTTACGATGCTGAAGCTTTCTTT.